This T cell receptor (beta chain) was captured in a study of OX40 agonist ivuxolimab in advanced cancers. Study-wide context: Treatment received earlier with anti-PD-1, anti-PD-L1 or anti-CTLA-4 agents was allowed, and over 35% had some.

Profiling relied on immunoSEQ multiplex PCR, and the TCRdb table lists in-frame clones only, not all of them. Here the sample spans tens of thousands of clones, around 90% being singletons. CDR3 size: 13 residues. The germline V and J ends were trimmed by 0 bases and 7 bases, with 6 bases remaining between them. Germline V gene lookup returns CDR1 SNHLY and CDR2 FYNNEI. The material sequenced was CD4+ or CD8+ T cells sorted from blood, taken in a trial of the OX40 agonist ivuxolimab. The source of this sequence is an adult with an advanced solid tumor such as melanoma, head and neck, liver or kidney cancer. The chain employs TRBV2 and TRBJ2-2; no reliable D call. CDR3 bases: TGTGCCAGCAGTGAAGCTAGGGACGGGGAGCTGTTTTTT. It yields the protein CASSEARDGELFF. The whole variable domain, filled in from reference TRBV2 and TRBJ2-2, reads EPEVTQTPSHQVTQMGQEVILRCVPISNHLYFYWYRQILGQKVEFLVSFYNNEISEKSEIFDDQFSVERPDGSNFTLKIRSTKLEDSAMYFCASSEARDGELFFGEGSRLTVL.